This T cell receptor (beta chain) was recovered during a study of human T cells and chemical hapten exposure. Study as a whole: DPC (0.01%) was patch tested on the upper back and read at 6 days. Study outcomes and limitations: Patch test score rose with PT1 expanded TCRs, significant at 8, 16, 32, not 4.

In its sample, this clonotype was seen a few times. No antigen is known for it. Time point given: patch test 1, 2 weeks after DPC sensitization. Treatment reported: therapeutic diphenylcyclopropenone sensitization with weekly scalp DPC. Alopecia patients, 18 to 70 years old and DPC-suitable, served as donors. The library labeled individual cDNA molecules by adding unique molecular identifiers to them. TCRdb redid the calling of the RACE reads with MiXCR, one entry per CDR3 protein. Counted here are just under 350,000 distinct CDR3 sequences, approximately 6.3% occurring once; the ten biggest clones make up approximately 8%. After removal of 4 bases from V and 3 bases from J, the junction contained 3 bases not matched to a gene. Germline V CDR1 and CDR2: SNHLY, FYNNEI. CDR3 size: 15 residues.

V usage is TRBV2 and J usage is TRBJ1-4; 9 nucleotides line up with TRBD1. The starting material was whole blood, obtained in connection with sensitization to the hapten diphenylcyclopropenone (DPC). The source is a woman aged 18-30 years with alopecia areata. Some clones in this sample may be carry-over from other donors' samples. The CDR3 DNA is TGTGCCAGCAGTGCAACAGGGGGCTCTAATGAAAAACTGTTTTTT. It codes for CASSATGGSNEKLFF. The full variable domain, in which reference TRBV2 and TRBJ1-4 provide the parts outside the CDR3, is EPEVTQTPSHQVTQMGQEVILRCVPISNHLYFYWYRQILGQKVEFLVSFYNNEISEKSEIFDDQFSVERPDGSNFTLKIRSTKLEDSAMYFCASSATGGSNEKLFFGSGTQLSVL.